These 17 T cell receptor beta chains were sequenced from one sample in a study of CD8+ T cells in alopecia areata. Described treatment: oral pan-JAK inhibitor, 5-10 mg twice daily. Investigators isolated RNA and reverse transcribed it into cDNA to act as the sequencing template. Repertoires were generated with immunoSEQ multiplex PCR, while TCRdb's copy carries only in-frame clones and drops some. This sample has about 190,000 clones, with approximately 57% found just once. The input for sequencing was CD4+ T cells sorted from blood, taken at week 24, from a patient treated with tofacitinib. The receptors were gathered from a human donor with alopecia areata.

This clone occurred once. The same CDR3 arises from other DNA sequences in this sample as well. In DNA form, the CDR3 reads TGCAGCGTTGGGACGGGGATGAACACTGAAGCTTTCTTT. As protein: CSVGTGMNTEAFF. The V gene is TRBV29-1, the J gene TRBJ1-1, with D unresolved. This CDR3 is 13 amino acids long. V was cut by 4 bases and J by 0 bases, with 9 bases left in between. Looked up from germline, CDR1 is SQVTM and CDR2 is ANQGSEA.

This clone was seen just once. The chain carries TRBV29-1 and TRBJ1-3; D remains unclear. The CDR3 totals 13 residues. Looked up from germline, CDR1 is SQVTM and CDR2 is ANQGSEA. Trimming took 2 bases from V and 0 from J, leaving 5 bases between them. The CDR3 spells CSVEHNSGNTIYF. In DNA form, the CDR3 reads TGCAGCGTTGAACACAACTCTGGAAACACCATATATTTT.

The chain couples TRBV30 to TRBJ1-1; no clear D gene. Germline V gene sequence: CDR1 GTSNPN, CDR2 SVGIG (reference sequence). The CDR3 is 12 amino acids. The V and J ends lost 5 bases and 5 bases respectively, with 12 bases between them. The CDR3 loop reads CAWAGTGTEAFF. The CDR3 region has the DNA TGTGCCTGGGCGGGAACGGGTACTGAAGCTTTCTTT.

The CDR3 DNA reads TGTGCCAGCAGAGAGGGGTCCGAGCAGTACTTC. It yields the protein CASREGSEQYF. The chain has TRBV2 and TRBJ2-7, with D perhaps assigned TRBD1 or TRBD2 (5 bases each). This CDR3 has 11 amino acids. From germline, CDR1 is SNHLY and CDR2 FYNNEI. Trimming shortened V by 6 bases and J by 6 bases, and 9 bases separated the two germline ends.

This sequence joins TRBV7-2 and TRBJ2-7; tentative D call: TRBD1 (6 bases). This CDR3 has 14 residues. The V end lost 6 bases, the J end lost 2 bases, and 14 bases lay between the germline ends. Germline CDR1 reads SGHTA; CDR2 reads FQGNSA. The CDR3 coding sequence is TGTGCCAGCAGTGCACCGGGACAAGCCTACGAGCAGTACTTC. This sequence encodes CASSAPGQAYEQYF.

The genes are TRBV30 and TRBJ1-3; D possibly corresponds to TRBD1 (5 bases). This CDR3 is 14 amino acids long. The ends were cut back, 1 base at V and 0 bases at J, with 7 bases in the middle. Germline V gives CDR1 GTSNPN, CDR2 SVGIG (reference sequence). The CDR3 sequence: CAWSAGPSGNTIYF. CDR3 DNA: TGTGCCTGGAGTGCGGGGCCCTCTGGAAACACCATATATTTT.

V usage is TRBV18 and J usage is TRBJ1-1; D remains unclear. The germline V gene has CDR1 KGHSH and CDR2 LQKENI. CDR3 length: 17 residues. V lost 0 bases and J lost 0, with 14 bases in between. The CDR3 is CASSPPIRENVNTEAFF. The CDR3 DNA sequence: TGTGCCAGCTCACCACCTATTCGGGAAAATGTGAACACTGAAGCTTTCTTT.

The V gene is TRBV4-1, the J gene TRBJ2-3, with unresolved D. V was pared by 0 bases and J by 2 bases, with 6 bases between. This CDR3 has 14 amino acids. Germline values: CDR1 MGHRA, CDR2 YSYEKL. The CDR3 sequence: CASSQDRTTDTQYF. As DNA, the CDR3 is TGCGCCAGCAGCCAAGATCGGACCACAGATACGCAGTATTTT.

The chain employs TRBV14 and TRBJ1-4; D uncertain. Per germline, CDR1 SGHDN and CDR2 FVKESK. The CDR3 is 14 amino acids. V lost 4 bases and J lost 7, with 13 bases in between. CDR3 in amino acids: CASSPRTVGEKLFF. The CDR3, as DNA: TGTGCCAGCAGCCCCCGGACGGTCGGTGAAAAACTGTTTTTT.

The sample holds a few counts of this clone. Other nucleotide sequences from this sample produce the same CDR3. The V gene is TRBV29-1, the J gene TRBJ1-2; maybe TRBD1 (6 bases). Germline V gene lookup returns CDR1 SQVTM and CDR2 ANQGSEA. V shed 3 bases and J shed 6 bases, with 14 bases lying between them. This CDR3 comprises 13 residues. DNA of the CDR3: TGCAGCGTTGAGGAACAGGGATTCCATGGCTACACCTTC. This encodes CSVEEQGFHGYTF.

The chain has TRBV15 and TRBJ2-7; maybe TRBD1 (5 bases). V lost 0 bases to trimming and J lost 5 bases, with 11 bases between them. The CDR3 loop spans 14 amino acids. From germline, CDR1 is LNHNV and CDR2 YYDKDF (reference sequence). CDR3 DNA sequence: TGTGCCACCAGCAGAGAGACAGCAAGGGACGAGCAGTACTTC. Translation: CATSRETARDEQYF. The whole variable domain, filled in from reference TRBV15 and TRBJ2-7, reads DAMVIQNPRYQVTQFGKPVTLSCSQTLNHNVMYWYQQKSSQAPKLLFHYYDKDFNNEADTPDNFQSRRPNTSFCFLDIRSPGLGDTAMYLCATSRETARDEQYFGPGTRLTVT.

V and J are TRBV30 and TRBJ1-1, with D unclear. The V gene's germline CDR1 is GTSNPN and CDR2 SVGIG (reference sequence). Between the trimmed V and J ends, which lost 2 bases and 8 bases, there was a span of 12 bases. This CDR3 is 12 amino acids long. This CDR3 is CAWSYADREAFF. The CDR3 DNA sequence: TGTGCCTGGAGTTACGCAGACCGGGAAGCTTTCTTT.

This chain links TRBV23-1 with TRBJ1-2; D not resolved. TRBV23-1 is given ORF status, its function remaining uncertain. The CDR3 is made up of 14 amino acids. Trimming cost V 10 bases and J 1 base, with 16 bases left between them. Here the CDR3 reads CAIPPPSYNYGYTF. CDR3 sequence (DNA): TGCGCCATCCCCCCACCCTCCTATAACTATGGCTACACCTTC.

This clone was counted a single time. The rearrangement links TRBV15 to TRBJ1-4; D perhaps matches TRBD1 (5 bases). CDR3 length equals 13 residues. Deletions cut 4 bases from V and 7 bases from J, with 10 bases between. The V gene's germline CDR1 is LNHNV and CDR2 YYDKDF (reference sequence). CDR3 amino acids: CATSKRGSEKLFF. DNA for the CDR3: TGTGCCACCAGCAAGCGGGGGAGTGAAAAACTGTTTTTT.

To note about this clone: This specimen includes other DNA sequences encoding the same CDR3. The gene calls are TRBV30 and TRBJ1-1, with D unclear. This CDR3 has 11 amino acids. Germline lookup yields CDR1 GTSNPN and CDR2 SVGIG (reference sequence). Trimming shortened V by 0 bases and J by 8 bases, and 7 bases separated the two germline ends. In DNA form, the CDR3 reads TGTGCCTGGAGTGTAGGAGGAGAAGCTTTCTTT. Translated: CAWSVGGEAFF.

A few counts support this clone. The rearrangement links TRBV29-1 to TRBJ1-2; 7 positions match TRBD1. This CDR3 contains 12 residues. V lost 7 bases, J lost 8 bases, and 10 bases stayed unmatched. Per the germline V gene, CDR1 is SQVTM and CDR2 is ANQGSEA. The CDR3 sequence is CSADTGAGGYTF. Written as DNA, the CDR3 is TGCAGCGCTGATACAGGGGCTGGCGGCTACACCTTC.

This clone was seen more than once but under ten times. The chain carries TRBV9 and TRBJ2-1; 9 nucleotides match TRBD2. Looked up from germline, CDR1 is SGDLS and CDR2 is YYNGEE. Trimming cost V 2 bases and J 5 bases; bases outside gene matches: 11. This CDR3 comprises 17 residues. DNA for the CDR3: TGTGCCAGCAGCGTGGCCAGCGGGGGGACAAAAGACAATGAGCAGTTCTTC. It codes for CASSVASGGTKDNEQFF.